Listed below are T cell receptor beta chains from one sample, sequenced in a study of OX40 agonist ivuxolimab in advanced cancers. Method: immunoSEQ multiplex PCR; TCRdb's copy keeps in-frame clones and lacks some. Here the sample spans roughly 56,000 clones, 70% to 90% being singletons. This specimen consisted of CD4+ or CD8+ T cells sorted from blood, obtained in a trial of the OX40 agonist ivuxolimab. Receptors originate from an adult with an advanced solid tumor such as melanoma, head and neck, liver or kidney cancer. The CDR3 runs from the conserved cysteine through the conserved F or W. Fields, in order: V gene, J gene, clone size, D gene, CDR3 protein, CDR3 DNA. The D gene is left open where the match is weak. Size is stated for part of the rows, as once, few or many counts, or as a class when the clone is expanded.

>TRBV4-2|TRBJ2-1|NA|TRBD2
CASTPFGRSYNEQFF
TGTGCCAGCACCCCTTTCGGGAGGTCCTACAATGAGCAGTTCTTC
>TRBV7-2|TRBJ2-5|NA|TRBD2
CASSPGGAYETQYF
TGTGCCAGCAGCCCGGGGGGGGCTTATGAGACCCAGTACTTC
>TRBV12-5|TRBJ2-1|NA|NA
CASGLDDRQEFF
TGTGCTAGTGGTTTGGACGACAGGCAAGAGTTCTTC
>TRBV2|TRBJ2-5|NA|NA
CASSAQGGRETQYF
TGTGCCAGCAGTGCACAGGGTGGTCGAGAGACCCAGTACTTC
>TRBV11-2|TRBJ2-1|NA|TRBD2
CASSQFGGGHNEQFF
TGTGCCAGCAGTCAATTCGGGGGGGGCCACAATGAGCAGTTCTTC
>TRBV7-7|TRBJ2-1|NA|NA
CASSQEGYNEQFF
TGTGCCAGCAGCCAGGAGGGGTACAATGAGCAGTTCTTC
>TRBV6-5|TRBJ2-7|NA|NA
CASSPTGTIYEQYF
TGTGCCAGCAGTCCCACAGGAACAATCTACGAGCAGTACTTC
>TRBV10-2|TRBJ2-1|NA|TRBD2
CASSESTRVAGGWNEQFF
TGCGCCAGCAGTGAGTCGACTCGGGTAGCGGGAGGGTGGAATGAGCAGTTCTTC
>TRBV4-1|TRBJ2-2|NA|TRBD2
CASSQSSGGATGELFF
TGCGCCAGCAGCCAATCTAGCGGGGGGGCCACCGGGGAGCTGTTTTTT
>TRBV21-1|TRBJ2-4|NA|NA
CASRKEEQSNIQYF
TGTGCCAGCCGAAAAGAGGAACAGTCAAACATTCAGTACTTC
>TRBV13|TRBJ2-1|NA|NA
CASSLGLWAGETSYNEQFF
TGTGCCAGCAGCTTAGGCCTCTGGGCAGGGGAAACCTCCTACAATGAGCAGTTCTTC
>TRBV6-1|TRBJ2-7|NA|NA
CASSVTYEQYF
TGTGCCAGCAGTGTTACCTACGAGCAGTACTTC
>TRBV7-9|TRBJ2-5|NA|NA
CASSLDGRETQYF
TGTGCCAGCAGCTTGGACGGACGGGAGACCCAGTACTTC
>TRBV10-3|TRBJ1-3|NA|TRBD1
CAISESHGQGGSGNTIYF
TGTGCCATCAGTGAGTCCCATGGACAGGGGGGATCTGGAAACACCATATATTTT
>TRBV27|TRBJ1-1|NA|NA
CASSPLAMNTEAFF
TGTGCCAGCAGTCCTCTTGCTATGAACACTGAAGCTTTCTTT
>TRBV6-1|TRBJ1-1|NA|NA
CASSENRVSAEAFF
TGTGCCAGCAGTGAAAACCGGGTAAGCGCTGAAGCTTTCTTT
>TRBV5-1|TRBJ2-1|NA|TRBD2
CASSPLTSGGRGSSYNEQFF
TGCGCCAGCAGCCCACTGACTAGCGGGGGGCGAGGAAGCTCCTACAATGAGCAGTTCTTC
>TRBV19|TRBJ1-1|NA|NA
CASYRGSAEAFF
TGTGCCAGCTATCGGGGGTCCGCTGAAGCTTTCTTT
>TRBV9|TRBJ1-5|NA|NA
CASSVPVTWGTYSNQPQHF
TGTGCCAGCAGCGTACCGGTCACTTGGGGGACTTATAGCAATCAGCCCCAGCATTTT
>TRBV5-1|TRBJ2-5|NA|TRBD1
CASSLEQGQGQETQYF
TGCGCCAGCAGCTTGGAACAGGGACAGGGGCAAGAGACCCAGTACTTC
>TRBV7-9|TRBJ2-7|NA|NA
CASSLKGLIYEQYF
TGTGCCAGCAGCTTAAAGGGGCTGATCTACGAGCAGTACTTC
>TRBV6-6|TRBJ1-1|NA|TRBD1
CASSKPGQGREAFF
TGTGCCAGCAGCAAACCGGGACAGGGGCGGGAAGCTTTCTTT
>TRBV6-5|TRBJ2-7|NA|TRBD2
CASSETGTTPYEQYF
TGTGCCAGCAGCGAAACCGGGACTACACCCTACGAGCAGTACTTC
>TRBV19|TRBJ2-5|NA|NA
CASSSQGQQETQYF
TGTGCCAGTAGTAGTCAGGGGCAACAAGAGACCCAGTACTTC
>TRBV19|TRBJ2-5|NA|TRBD2
CASSMGLLQETQYF
TGTGCCAGTAGTATGGGACTACTCCAAGAGACCCAGTACTTC
>TRBV19|TRBJ1-1|NA|NA
CASSTPLAGNTEAFF
TGTGCCAGTAGTACCCCCCTGGCAGGTAACACTGAAGCTTTCTTT
>TRBV10-3|TRBJ1-1|NA|TRBD1
CAIGTGDTEAFF
TGTGCCATCGGGACAGGGGACACTGAAGCTTTCTTT
>TRBV6-5|TRBJ2-2|NA|NA
CASSPRREGELFF
TGTGCCAGCAGTCCCCGGCGAGAAGGGGAGCTGTTTTTT
>TRBV7-9|TRBJ1-1|few|TRBD1
CASSLAWDRPSEAFF
TGTGCCAGCAGCTTAGCGTGGGACAGGCCTTCTGAAGCTTTCTTT
>TRBV6-1|TRBJ1-5|NA|NA
CASNGQPNQPQHF
TGTGCCTCAAATGGGCAGCCAAATCAGCCCCAGCATTTT
>TRBV4-2|TRBJ1-1|NA|NA
CASSQDRGGNAEAFF
TGTGCCAGCAGCCAAGATCGTGGGGGGAACGCTGAAGCTTTCTTT
>TRBV5-6|TRBJ2-1|NA|TRBD2
CASSAGGSSKGYEQFF
TGTGCCAGCTCAGCGGGGGGCTCCTCGAAGGGTTATGAGCAGTTCTTC
>TRBV5-1|TRBJ2-7|NA|NA
CASSPGSPAYEQYF
TGCGCCAGCAGCCCCGGGAGCCCGGCATACGAGCAGTACTTC
>TRBV28|TRBJ1-1|NA|NA
CASSSTGVGGAEAFF
TGTGCCAGCAGTTCCACGGGGGTTGGTGGTGCTGAAGCTTTCTTT
>TRBV19|TRBJ1-5|NA|NA
CASSIMSGRQPQHF
TGTGCCAGTAGTATTATGTCAGGGAGGCAGCCCCAGCATTTT
>TRBV6-1|TRBJ1-5|once|NA
CASSEARTAGNQPQHF
TGTGCCAGCAGTGAAGCGAGGACAGCAGGCAATCAGCCCCAGCATTTT
>TRBV5-4|TRBJ1-3|NA|NA
CASSSAVQGGNTIYF
TGTGCCAGCAGCTCGGCCGTCCAGGGTGGAAACACCATATATTTT
>TRBV7-8|TRBJ1-3|once|NA
CASSPTLSGNTIYF
TGTGCCAGCAGCCCGACCCTCTCTGGAAACACCATATATTTT
>TRBV5-6|TRBJ2-3|NA|TRBD2
CASSLGGVDTQYF
TGTGCCAGCAGCCTCGGGGGGGTAGATACGCAGTATTTT
>TRBV6-1|TRBJ2-7|once|TRBD2
CASKLAGEGEQYF
TGTGCCAGCAAACTAGCGGGAGAGGGCGAGCAGTACTTC
>TRBV7-9|TRBJ1-4|NA|NA
CASSLSDWTWKTNEKLFF
TGTGCCAGCAGCTTATCGGATTGGACATGGAAAACTAATGAAAAACTGTTTTTT
>TRBV7-3|TRBJ1-1|NA|NA
CASSLSGQTEAFF
TGTGCCAGCAGCTTATCCGGGCAAACTGAAGCTTTCTTT
>TRBV7-2|TRBJ2-5|NA|NA
CASSTYQETQYF
TGTGCCAGCAGCACGTACCAAGAGACCCAGTACTTC
>TRBV18|TRBJ2-4|NA|NA
CASSPDLTKNIQYF
TGTGCCAGCTCCCCGGACCTGACCAAAAACATTCAGTACTTC
>TRBV7-7|TRBJ2-5|NA|NA
CASSPSAQETQYF
TGTGCCAGCAGCCCTAGCGCCCAAGAGACCCAGTACTTC
>TRBV5-1|TRBJ2-5|NA|NA
CASTRDRANQETQYF
TGCGCCAGCACTCGTGATAGGGCGAACCAAGAGACCCAGTACTTC
>TRBV5-1|TRBJ1-1|once|TRBD1
CASSWGQGGMNTEAFF
TGCGCCAGCAGCTGGGGACAGGGGGGAATGAACACTGAAGCTTTCTTT
>TRBV6-1|TRBJ2-7|NA|TRBD1
CASSDTGVEQYF
TGTGCCAGCAGTGACACAGGGGTCGAGCAGTACTTC
>TRBV6-6|TRBJ2-7|few|TRBD2
CASSRGLAGGYNEQYF
TGTGCCAGCAGCCGCGGACTAGCGGGAGGGTACAACGAGCAGTACTTC
>TRBV4-2|TRBJ2-3|NA|TRBD2
CASSQASGGTDTQYF
TGTGCCAGCAGCCAAGCTAGCGGTGGAACAGATACGCAGTATTTT
>TRBV7-9|TRBJ1-1|once|TRBD1
CASSLGTGSEAFF
TGTGCCAGCAGCCTCGGGACAGGCTCTGAAGCTTTCTTT
>TRBV6-5|TRBJ1-2|NA|NA
CASRLQGGNYGYTF
TGTGCCAGCAGATTACAGGGAGGGAACTATGGCTACACCTTC
>TRBV7-6|TRBJ2-4|once|TRBD1
CASSLTTGSKNIQYF
TGTGCCAGCAGCTTGACGACAGGGAGCAAAAACATTCAGTACTTC
>TRBV5-6|TRBJ2-5|NA|NA
CASSLGGAQGLQETQYF
TGTGCCAGCAGCTTGGGGGGGGCCCAGGGGCTCCAAGAGACCCAGTACTTC
>TRBV27|TRBJ2-2|few|TRBD2
CASSPGLAGAGELFF
TGTGCCAGCAGTCCCGGACTAGCGGGAGCTGGGGAGCTGTTTTTT
>TRBV2|TRBJ1-5|NA|NA
CASMRGDQPQHF
TGTGCCAGCATGAGGGGCGATCAGCCCCAGCATTTT
>TRBV2|TRBJ2-1|NA|NA
CASSAFDEQFF
TGTGCCAGCAGTGCGTTTGATGAGCAGTTCTTC